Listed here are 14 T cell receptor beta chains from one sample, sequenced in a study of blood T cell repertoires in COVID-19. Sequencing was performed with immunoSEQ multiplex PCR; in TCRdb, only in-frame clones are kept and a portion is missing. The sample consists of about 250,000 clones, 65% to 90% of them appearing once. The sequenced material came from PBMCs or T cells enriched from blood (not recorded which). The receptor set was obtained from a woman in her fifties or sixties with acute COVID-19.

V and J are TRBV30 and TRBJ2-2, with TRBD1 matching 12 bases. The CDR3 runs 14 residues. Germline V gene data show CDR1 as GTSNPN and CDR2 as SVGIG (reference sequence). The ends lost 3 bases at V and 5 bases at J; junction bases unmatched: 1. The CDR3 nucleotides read TGTGCCTGGAGGGGACAGGGGGCTACCGGGGAGCTGTTTTTT. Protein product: CAWRGQGATGELFF.

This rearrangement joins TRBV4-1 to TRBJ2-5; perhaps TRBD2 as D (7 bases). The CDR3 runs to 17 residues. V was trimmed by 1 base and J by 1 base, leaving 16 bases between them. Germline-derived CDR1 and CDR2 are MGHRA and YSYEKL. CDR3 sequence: CASSQGPGGPLQETQYF. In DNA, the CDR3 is TGCGCCAGCAGCCAAGGCCCCGGGGGGCCGCTCCAAGAGACCCAGTACTTC.

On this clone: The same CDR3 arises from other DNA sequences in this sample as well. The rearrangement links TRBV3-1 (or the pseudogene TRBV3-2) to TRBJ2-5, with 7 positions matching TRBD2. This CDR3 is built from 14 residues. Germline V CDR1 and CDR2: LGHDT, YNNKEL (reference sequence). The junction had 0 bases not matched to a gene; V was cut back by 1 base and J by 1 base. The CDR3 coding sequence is TGTGCCAGCAGCCAAGCGGGGGGCCAAGAGACCCAGTACTTC. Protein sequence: CASSQAGGQETQYF.

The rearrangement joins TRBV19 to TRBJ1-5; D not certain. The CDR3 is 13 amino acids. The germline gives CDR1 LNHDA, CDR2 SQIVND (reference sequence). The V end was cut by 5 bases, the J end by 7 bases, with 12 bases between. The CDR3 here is CASSPITKQPQHF. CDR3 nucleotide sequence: TGTGCCAGTAGTCCCATCACAAAGCAGCCCCAGCATTTT.

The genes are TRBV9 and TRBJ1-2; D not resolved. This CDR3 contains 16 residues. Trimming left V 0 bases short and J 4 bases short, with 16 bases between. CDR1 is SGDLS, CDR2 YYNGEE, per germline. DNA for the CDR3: TGTGCCAGCAGCGTAGACGCGGCAGATAAATTCTATGGCTACACCTTC. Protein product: CASSVDAADKFYGYTF.

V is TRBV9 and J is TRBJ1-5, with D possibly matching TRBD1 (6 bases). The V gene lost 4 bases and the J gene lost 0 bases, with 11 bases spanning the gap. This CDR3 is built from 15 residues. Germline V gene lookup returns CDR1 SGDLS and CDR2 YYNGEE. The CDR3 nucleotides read TGTGCCAGCAGCCCGACAGGATATAGCAATCAGCCCCAGCATTTT. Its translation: CASSPTGYSNQPQHF.

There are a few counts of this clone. The CDR3 region is CASSISTRNQPQHF. Written as DNA, the CDR3 is TGTGCCAGTAGTATTTCGACAAGAAATCAGCCCCAGCATTTT. The chain couples TRBV19 to TRBJ1-5; D is ambiguous. The V end was cut by 3 bases, the J end by 4 bases, with 10 bases between. CDR1 and CDR2 (germline): LNHDA, SQIVND (reference sequence). CDR3 length equals 14 residues.

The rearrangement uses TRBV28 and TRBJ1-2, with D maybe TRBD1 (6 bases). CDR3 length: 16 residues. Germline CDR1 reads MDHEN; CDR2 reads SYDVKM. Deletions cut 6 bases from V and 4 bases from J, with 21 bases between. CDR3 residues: CASSPGQGTRAYGYTF. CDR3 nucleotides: TGTGCCAGCAGCCCCGGCCAGGGGACGAGGGCCTATGGCTACACCTTC.

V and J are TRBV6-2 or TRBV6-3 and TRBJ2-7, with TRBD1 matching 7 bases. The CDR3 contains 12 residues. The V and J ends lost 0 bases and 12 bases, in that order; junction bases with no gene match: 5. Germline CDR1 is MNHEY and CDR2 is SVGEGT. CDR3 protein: CASSYSKGARYF. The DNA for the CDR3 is TGTGCCAGCAGTTACTCGAAGGGGGCACGGTACTTC.

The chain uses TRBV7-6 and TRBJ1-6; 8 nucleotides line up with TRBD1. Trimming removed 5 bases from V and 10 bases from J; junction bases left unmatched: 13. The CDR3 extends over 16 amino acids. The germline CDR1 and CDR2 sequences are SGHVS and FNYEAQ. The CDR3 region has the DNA TGTGCCAGCAGCGTAGGGACAGGAGGCGCGGGATCACCCCTCCACTTT. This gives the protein CASSVGTGGAGSPLHF. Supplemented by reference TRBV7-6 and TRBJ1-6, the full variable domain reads GAGVSQSPRYKVTKRGQDVALRCDPISGHVSLYWYRQALGQGPEFLTYFNYEAQQDKSGLPNDRFSAERPEGSISTLTIQRTEQRDSAMYRCASSVGTGGAGSPLHFGNGTRLTVT.

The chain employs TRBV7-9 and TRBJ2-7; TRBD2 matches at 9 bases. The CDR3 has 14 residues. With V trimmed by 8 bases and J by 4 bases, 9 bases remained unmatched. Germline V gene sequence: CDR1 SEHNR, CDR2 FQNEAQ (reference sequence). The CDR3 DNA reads TGTGCCAGCGAACGTGGGCTAGCGGGGTACGAGCAGTACTTC. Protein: CASERGLAGYEQYF.

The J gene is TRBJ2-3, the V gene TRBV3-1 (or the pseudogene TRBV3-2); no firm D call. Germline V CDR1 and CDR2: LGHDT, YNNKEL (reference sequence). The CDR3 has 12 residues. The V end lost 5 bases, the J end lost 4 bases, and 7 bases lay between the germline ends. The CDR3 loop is CASSRQPDTQYF. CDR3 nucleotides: TGTGCCAGCAGCAGACAACCAGATACGCAGTATTTT.

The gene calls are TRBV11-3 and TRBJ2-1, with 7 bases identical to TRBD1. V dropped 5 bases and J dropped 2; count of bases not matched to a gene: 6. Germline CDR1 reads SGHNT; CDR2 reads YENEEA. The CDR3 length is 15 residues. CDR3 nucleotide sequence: TGTGCCAGCAGCATCTCCGGGACAGCCTACAATGAGCAGTTCTTC. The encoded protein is CASSISGTAYNEQFF.

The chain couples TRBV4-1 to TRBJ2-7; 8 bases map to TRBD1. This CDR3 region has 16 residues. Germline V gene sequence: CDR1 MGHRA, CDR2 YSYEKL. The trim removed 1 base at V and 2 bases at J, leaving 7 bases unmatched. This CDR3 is CASSQGGDRPTYEQYF. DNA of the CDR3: TGCGCCAGCAGCCAAGGGGGGGACAGGCCAACCTACGAGCAGTACTTC.